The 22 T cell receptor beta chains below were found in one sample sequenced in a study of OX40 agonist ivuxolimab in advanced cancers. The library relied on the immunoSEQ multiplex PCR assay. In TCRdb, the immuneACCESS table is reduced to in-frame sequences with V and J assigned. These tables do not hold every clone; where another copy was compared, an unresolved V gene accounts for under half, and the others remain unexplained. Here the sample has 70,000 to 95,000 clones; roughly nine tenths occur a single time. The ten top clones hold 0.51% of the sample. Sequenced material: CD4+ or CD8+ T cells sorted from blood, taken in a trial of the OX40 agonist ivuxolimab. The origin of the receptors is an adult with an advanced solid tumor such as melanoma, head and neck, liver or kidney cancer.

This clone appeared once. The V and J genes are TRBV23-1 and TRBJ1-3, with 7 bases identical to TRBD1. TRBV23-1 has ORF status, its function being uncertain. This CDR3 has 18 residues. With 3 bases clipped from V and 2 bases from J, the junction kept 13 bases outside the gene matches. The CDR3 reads CASSQYRGLSSAGNTIYF. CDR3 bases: TGCGCCAGCAGTCAGTACAGGGGCCTGAGCTCTGCTGGAAACACCATATATTTT.

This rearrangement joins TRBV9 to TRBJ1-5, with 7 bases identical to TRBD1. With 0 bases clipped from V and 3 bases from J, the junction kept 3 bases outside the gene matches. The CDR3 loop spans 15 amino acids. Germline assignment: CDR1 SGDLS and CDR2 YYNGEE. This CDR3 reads CASSVGGGVNQPQHF. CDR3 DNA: TGTGCCAGCAGCGTAGGAGGGGGCGTCAATCAGCCCCAGCATTTT.

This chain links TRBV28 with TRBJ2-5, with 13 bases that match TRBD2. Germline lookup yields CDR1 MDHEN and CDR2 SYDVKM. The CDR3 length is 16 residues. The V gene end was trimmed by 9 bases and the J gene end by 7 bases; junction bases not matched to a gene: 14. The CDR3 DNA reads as TGTGCCAGTTTACGGGGGACTAGCGGGAACGGAGGGACCCAGTACTTC. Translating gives CASLRGTSGNGGTQYF.

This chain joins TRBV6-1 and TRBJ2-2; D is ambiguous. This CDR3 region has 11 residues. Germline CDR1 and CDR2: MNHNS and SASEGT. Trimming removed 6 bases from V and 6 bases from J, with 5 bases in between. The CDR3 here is CASSQPGELFF. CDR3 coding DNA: TGTGCCAGCAGCCAGCCCGGGGAGCTGTTTTTT.

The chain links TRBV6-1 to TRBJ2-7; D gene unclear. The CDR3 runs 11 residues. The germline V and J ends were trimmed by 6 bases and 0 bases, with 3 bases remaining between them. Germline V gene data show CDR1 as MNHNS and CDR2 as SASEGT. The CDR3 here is CASRLSYEQYF. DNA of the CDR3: TGTGCCAGCAGGCTCTCCTACGAGCAGTACTTC.

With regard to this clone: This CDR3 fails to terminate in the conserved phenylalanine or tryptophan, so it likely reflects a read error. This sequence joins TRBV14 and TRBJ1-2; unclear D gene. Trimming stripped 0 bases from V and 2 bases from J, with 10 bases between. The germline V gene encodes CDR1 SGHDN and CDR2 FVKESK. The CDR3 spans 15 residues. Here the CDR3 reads CASSQEISGNYGYTV. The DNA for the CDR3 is TGTGCCAGCAGCCAAGAAATCTCTGGGAACTATGGCTACACCGTC.

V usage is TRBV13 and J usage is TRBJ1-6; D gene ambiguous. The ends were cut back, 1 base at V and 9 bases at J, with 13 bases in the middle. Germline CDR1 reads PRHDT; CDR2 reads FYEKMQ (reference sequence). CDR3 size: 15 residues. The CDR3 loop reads CASSLDSGVGSPLHF. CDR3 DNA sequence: TGTGCCAGCAGCTTAGACTCTGGGGTCGGTTCACCCCTCCACTTT.

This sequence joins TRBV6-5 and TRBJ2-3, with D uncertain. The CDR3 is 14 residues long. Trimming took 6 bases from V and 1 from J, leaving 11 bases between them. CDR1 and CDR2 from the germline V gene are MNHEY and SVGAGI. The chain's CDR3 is CASSVFGRTDTQYF. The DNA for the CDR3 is TGTGCCAGCAGCGTGTTCGGGCGCACAGATACGCAGTATTTT.

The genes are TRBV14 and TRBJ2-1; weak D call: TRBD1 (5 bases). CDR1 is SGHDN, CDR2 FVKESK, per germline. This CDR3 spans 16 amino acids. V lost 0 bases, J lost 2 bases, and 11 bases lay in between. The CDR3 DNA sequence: TGTGCCAGCAGCCAAGAAGGACGGACAACCTACAATGAGCAGTTCTTC. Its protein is CASSQEGRTTYNEQFF.

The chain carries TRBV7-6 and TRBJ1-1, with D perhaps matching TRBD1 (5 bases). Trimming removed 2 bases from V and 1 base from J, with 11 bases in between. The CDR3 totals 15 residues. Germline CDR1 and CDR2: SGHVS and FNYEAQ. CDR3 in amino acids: CASSLTSGGNTEAFF. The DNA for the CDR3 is TGTGCCAGCAGCTTAACGTCCGGGGGGAACACTGAAGCTTTCTTT.

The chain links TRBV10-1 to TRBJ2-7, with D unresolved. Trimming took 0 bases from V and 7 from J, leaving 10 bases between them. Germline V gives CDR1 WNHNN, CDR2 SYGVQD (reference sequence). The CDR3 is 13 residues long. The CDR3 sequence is CASSESPDWEQYF. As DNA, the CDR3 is TGCGCCAGCAGTGAGTCCCCCGATTGGGAGCAGTACTTC.

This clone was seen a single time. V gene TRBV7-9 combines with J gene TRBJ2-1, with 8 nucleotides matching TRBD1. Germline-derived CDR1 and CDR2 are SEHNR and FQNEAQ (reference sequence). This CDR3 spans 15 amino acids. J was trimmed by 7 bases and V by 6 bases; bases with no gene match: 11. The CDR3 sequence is CASSLGAGGINEQFF. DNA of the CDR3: TGTGCCAGCAGTCTTGGGGCAGGGGGCATAAATGAGCAGTTCTTC.

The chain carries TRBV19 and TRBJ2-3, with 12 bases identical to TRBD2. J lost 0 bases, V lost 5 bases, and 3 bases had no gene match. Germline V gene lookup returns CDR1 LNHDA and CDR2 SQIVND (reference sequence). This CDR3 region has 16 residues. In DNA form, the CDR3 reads TGTGCCAGTAGTTGGACTAGCGGGGCTAGCACAGATACGCAGTATTTT. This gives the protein CASSWTSGASTDTQYF. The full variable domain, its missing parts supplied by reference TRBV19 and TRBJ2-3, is DGGITQSPKYLFRKEGQNVTLSCEQNLNHDAMYWYRQDPGQGLRLIYYSQIVNDFQKGDIAEGYSVSREKKESFPLTVTSAQKNPTAFYLCASSWTSGASTDTQYFGPGTRLTVL.

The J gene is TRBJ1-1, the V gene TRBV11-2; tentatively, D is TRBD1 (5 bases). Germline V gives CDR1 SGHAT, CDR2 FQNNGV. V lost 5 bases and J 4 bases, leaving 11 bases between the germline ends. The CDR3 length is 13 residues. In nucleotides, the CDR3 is TGTGCCAGCAGCCAAAGGAGGGGCACTGAAGCTTTCTTT. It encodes CASSQRRGTEAFF.

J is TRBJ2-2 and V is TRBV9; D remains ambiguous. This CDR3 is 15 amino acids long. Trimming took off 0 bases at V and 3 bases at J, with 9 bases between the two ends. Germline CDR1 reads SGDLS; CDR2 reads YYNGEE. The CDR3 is CASSVGLLHTGELFF. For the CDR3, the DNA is TGTGCCAGCAGCGTAGGCCTGCTCCACACCGGGGAGCTGTTTTTT.

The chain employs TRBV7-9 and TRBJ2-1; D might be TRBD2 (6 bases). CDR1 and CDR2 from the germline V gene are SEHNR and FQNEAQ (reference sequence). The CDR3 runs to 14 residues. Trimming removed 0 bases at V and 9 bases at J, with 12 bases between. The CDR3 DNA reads TGTGCCAGCAGCTTAGCGGCGGGATTCAGTGAGCAGTTCTTC. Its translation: CASSLAAGFSEQFF.

CDR3 loop: CASSLTSGYSGELFF. CDR3 coding DNA: TGTGCCAGCAGCTTAACTAGCGGGTACTCCGGGGAGCTGTTTTTT. V gene TRBV11-3 combines with J gene TRBJ2-2, with TRBD2 identical over 9 bases. The germline V gene encodes CDR1 SGHNT and CDR2 YENEEA. V shed 2 bases, J shed 6 bases, and the junction held 4 bases outside the gene matches. CDR3 length: 15 amino acids.

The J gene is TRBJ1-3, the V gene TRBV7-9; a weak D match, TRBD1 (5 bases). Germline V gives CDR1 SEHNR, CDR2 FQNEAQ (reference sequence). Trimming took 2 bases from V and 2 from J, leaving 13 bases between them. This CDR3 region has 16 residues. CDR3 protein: CASSLFMPGPGNTIYF. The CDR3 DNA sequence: TGTGCCAGCAGCTTATTTATGCCGGGACCTGGAAACACCATATATTTT.

The CDR3: CASSRYRGDYEQYF. The CDR3 nucleotides are TGTGCCAGCAGCCGGTACCGGGGCGACTACGAGCAGTACTTC. The chain is built from TRBV27 and TRBJ2-7; D may match TRBD1 or TRBD2 (5 bases each). Trimming removed 6 bases at V and 3 bases at J, with 15 bases between. This CDR3 spans 14 amino acids. Germline CDR1 MNHEY, CDR2 SMNVEV (reference sequence).

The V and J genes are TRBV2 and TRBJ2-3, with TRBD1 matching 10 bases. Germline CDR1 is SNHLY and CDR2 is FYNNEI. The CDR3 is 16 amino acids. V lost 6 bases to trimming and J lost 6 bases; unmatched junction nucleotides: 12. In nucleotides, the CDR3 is TGTGCCAGCAGCGCAACTCGACAGGGGGCAGGCGATACGCAGTATTTT. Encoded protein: CASSATRQGAGDTQYF.

The CDR3 region has the DNA TGTGCCAGCAGCTTCTACAGCCAAGAGACCCAGTACTTC. As protein: CASSFYSQETQYF. V usage is TRBV7-9 and J usage is TRBJ2-5, with D unclear. The V end was cut by 3 bases, the J end by 1 base, with 6 bases between. The CDR3 sequence is 13 residues long. Looked up from germline, CDR1 is SEHNR and CDR2 is FQNEAQ (reference sequence).

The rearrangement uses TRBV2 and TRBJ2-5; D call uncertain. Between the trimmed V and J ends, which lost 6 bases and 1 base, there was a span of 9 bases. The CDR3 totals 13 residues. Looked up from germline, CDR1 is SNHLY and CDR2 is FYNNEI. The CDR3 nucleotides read TGTGCCAGCAGCTCGGAAGCCCAAGAGACCCAGTACTTC. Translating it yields CASSSEAQETQYF.